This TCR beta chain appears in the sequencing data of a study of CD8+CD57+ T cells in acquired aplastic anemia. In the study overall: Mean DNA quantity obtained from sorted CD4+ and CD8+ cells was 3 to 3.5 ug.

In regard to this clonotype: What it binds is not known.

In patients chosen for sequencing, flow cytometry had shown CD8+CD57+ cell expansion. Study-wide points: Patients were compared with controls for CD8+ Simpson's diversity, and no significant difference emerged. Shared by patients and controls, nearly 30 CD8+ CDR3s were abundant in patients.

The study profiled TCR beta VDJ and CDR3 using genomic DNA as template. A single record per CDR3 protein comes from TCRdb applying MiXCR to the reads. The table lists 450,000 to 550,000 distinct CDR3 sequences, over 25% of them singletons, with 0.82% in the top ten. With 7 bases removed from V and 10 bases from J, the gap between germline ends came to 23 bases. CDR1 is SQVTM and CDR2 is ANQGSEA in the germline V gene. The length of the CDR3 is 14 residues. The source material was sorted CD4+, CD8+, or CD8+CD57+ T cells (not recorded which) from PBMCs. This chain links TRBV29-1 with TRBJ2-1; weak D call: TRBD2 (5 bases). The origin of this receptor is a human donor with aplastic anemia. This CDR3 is CSARTLYSPNEQFF. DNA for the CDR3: TGCAGCGCCAGGACTCTGTACAGTCCCAACGAGCAGTTCTTC.